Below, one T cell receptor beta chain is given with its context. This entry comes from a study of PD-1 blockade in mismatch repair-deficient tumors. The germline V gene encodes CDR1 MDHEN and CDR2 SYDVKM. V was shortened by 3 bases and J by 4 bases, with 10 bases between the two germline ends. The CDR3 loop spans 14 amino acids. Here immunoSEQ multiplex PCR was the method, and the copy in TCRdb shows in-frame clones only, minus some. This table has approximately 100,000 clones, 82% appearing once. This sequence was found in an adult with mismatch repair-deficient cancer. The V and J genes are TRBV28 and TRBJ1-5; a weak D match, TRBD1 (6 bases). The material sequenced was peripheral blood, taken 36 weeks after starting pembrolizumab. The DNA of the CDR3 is TGTGCCAGCAGTTTGTTGGGGGCAAATCAGCCCCAGCATTTT. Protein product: CASSLLGANQPQHF.